This is a list of T cell receptor beta chains from one sample in a study of blood T cell repertoires in COVID-19. The data were produced by immunoSEQ multiplex PCR, yet TCRdb's version contains in-frame clones alone and is incomplete. The table records 150,000 or so clones, about 88% of them present only once. The sample comprised PBMCs or T cells enriched from blood (not recorded which). The receptors were sampled from a woman aged 45-59 years who had recovered from COVID-19. The CDR3 runs from the conserved cysteine through the conserved F or W. D genes are given only for firm matches. Size values are once, few and many counts, or a class for expanded clones, and some rows have none.

len: 15
v_gene: TRBV11-3
d_gene: TRBD2
j_gene: TRBJ2-1
abundance: .
CDR3aa: CASSLGGLATVEQFF
CDR3nt: TGTGCCAGCAGCCTAGGTGGACTAGCGACGGTTGAGCAGTTCTTC

len: 16
v_gene: TRBV18
d_gene: TRBD1
j_gene: TRBJ2-7
abundance: .
CDR3aa: CASSHGDRGSSYEQYF
CDR3nt: TGTGCCAGCTCGCACGGGGACAGGGGGAGCTCCTACGAGCAGTACTTC

len: 14
v_gene: TRBV4-1
d_gene: .
j_gene: TRBJ2-2
abundance: .
CDR3aa: CASSQAGYTGELFF
CDR3nt: TGCGCCAGCAGCCAAGCGGGATACACCGGGGAGCTGTTTTTT

len: 13
v_gene: TRBV18
d_gene: .
j_gene: TRBJ1-1
abundance: once
CDR3aa: CASSPPMNTEAFF
CDR3nt: TGTGCCAGCTCACCCCCAATGAACACTGAAGCTTTCTTT

len: 13
v_gene: TRBV19
d_gene: TRBD1
j_gene: TRBJ1-4
abundance: .
CDR3aa: CASDDRGGEKLFF
CDR3nt: TGTGCCAGTGATGACAGGGGAGGTGAAAAACTGTTTTTT

len: 15
v_gene: TRBV28
d_gene: .
j_gene: TRBJ2-7
abundance: .
CDR3aa: CASSFWGGTPYEQYF
CDR3nt: TGTGCCAGCAGTTTTTGGGGCGGGACCCCCTACGAGCAGTACTTC

len: 15
v_gene: TRBV24-1
d_gene: .
j_gene: TRBJ2-7
abundance: .
CDR3aa: CATSDPGSPLGEQYF
CDR3nt: TGTGCCACCAGTGACCCCGGGTCCCCTTTGGGCGAGCAGTACTTC

len: 12
v_gene: TRBV6-6
d_gene: .
j_gene: TRBJ2-3
abundance: .
CDR3aa: CASSPNTDTQYF
CDR3nt: TGTGCCAGCAGTCCTAACACAGATACGCAGTATTTT

len: 16
v_gene: TRBV7-6
d_gene: TRBD2
j_gene: TRBJ2-1
abundance: .
CDR3aa: CASSSSSGRANNEQFF
CDR3nt: TGTGCCAGCAGCTCCAGTAGCGGGAGGGCCAACAATGAGCAGTTCTTC

len: 15
v_gene: TRBV30
d_gene: .
j_gene: TRBJ1-6
abundance: .
CDR3aa: CAWLPANTGNSPLHF
CDR3nt: TGTGCCTGGCTACCGGCCAACACGGGAAATTCACCCCTCCACTTT

len: 16
v_gene: TRBV28
d_gene: TRBD2
j_gene: TRBJ2-1
abundance: once
CDR3aa: CASRGGTSGAYNEQFF
CDR3nt: TGTGCCAGCAGGGGGGGGACTAGCGGGGCTTACAATGAGCAGTTCTTC

len: 16
v_gene: TRBV11-2
d_gene: TRBD1
j_gene: TRBJ2-2
abundance: .
CDR3aa: CASSLAGGKNTGELFF
CDR3nt: TGTGCCAGCAGCTTAGCAGGGGGCAAGAACACCGGGGAGCTGTTTTTT

len: 16
v_gene: TRBV2
d_gene: .
j_gene: TRBJ2-7
abundance: .
CDR3aa: CASRSGEAVSSYEQYF
CDR3nt: TGTGCCAGCAGATCCGGGGAGGCAGTGAGCTCCTACGAGCAGTACTTC

len: 14
v_gene: TRBV5-1
d_gene: TRBD1
j_gene: TRBJ1-1
abundance: .
CDR3aa: CASSWGQGPPGPQF
CDR3nt: TGCGCCAGCAGCTGGGGACAGGGGCCGCCTGGGCCCCAATTT

len: 15
v_gene: TRBV6-5
d_gene: TRBD1
j_gene: TRBJ1-6
abundance: .
CDR3aa: CASSYSTGPISPLHF
CDR3nt: TGTGCCAGCAGTTACTCGACAGGGCCCATTTCACCCCTCCACTTT

len: 16
v_gene: TRBV4-2
d_gene: .
j_gene: TRBJ1-6
abundance: .
CDR3aa: CASSQVLQVPNSPLHF
CDR3nt: TGTGCCAGCAGCCAAGTTTTGCAGGTGCCGAATTCACCCCTCCACTTT

len: 14
v_gene: TRBV5-6
d_gene: .
j_gene: TRBJ1-2
abundance: .
CDR3aa: CASSSDPTGSGYTF
CDR3nt: TGTGCCAGCAGCTCGGACCCTACAGGGAGCGGCTACACCTTC

len: 14
v_gene: TRBV29-1
d_gene: .
j_gene: TRBJ2-2
abundance: .
CDR3aa: CSVDLGTRPVGLFF
CDR3nt: TGCAGCGTTGATTTGGGGACTCGGCCCGTCGGGCTGTTTTTT

len: 14
v_gene: TRBV5-1
d_gene: .
j_gene: TRBJ1-6
abundance: .
CDR3aa: CASSPDGVNSPLHF
CDR3nt: TGCGCCAGCAGCCCGGACGGGGTTAATTCACCCCTCCACTTT

len: 15
v_gene: TRBV5-8
d_gene: .
j_gene: TRBJ2-5
abundance: .
CDR3aa: CASSIGTDTQEPQYF
CDR3nt: TGTGCCAGCAGCATCGGGACTGACACACAAGAGCCCCAGTACTTC

len: 12
v_gene: TRBV19
d_gene: TRBD1
j_gene: TRBJ2-7
abundance: .
CDR3aa: CATRDRANEQYF
CDR3nt: TGTGCCACCCGAGACAGGGCCAACGAGCAGTACTTC

len: 13
v_gene: TRBV6-5
d_gene: .
j_gene: TRBJ2-7
abundance: .
CDR3aa: CASIRTGSYEQYF
CDR3nt: TGTGCCAGCATCAGAACAGGGAGCTACGAGCAGTACTTC

len: 15
v_gene: TRBV5-4
d_gene: TRBD2
j_gene: TRBJ2-7
abundance: .
CDR3aa: CASSLGGRAAYEQYF
CDR3nt: TGTGCCAGCAGCTTGGGCGGGAGGGCTGCTTACGAGCAGTACTTC

len: 16
v_gene: TRBV5-1
d_gene: .
j_gene: TRBJ2-2
abundance: once
CDR3aa: CASSLAGKQGTGELFF
CDR3nt: TGCGCCAGCAGCTTGGCCGGAAAACAGGGAACCGGGGAGCTGTTTTTT

len: 17
v_gene: TRBV15
d_gene: TRBD1
j_gene: TRBJ2-2
abundance: .
CDR3aa: CATSRGRGTGRTGELFF
CDR3nt: TGTGCCACCAGCAGAGGTCGGGGGACAGGGCGCACCGGGGAGCTGTTTTTT

len: 15
v_gene: TRBV30
d_gene: .
j_gene: TRBJ1-1
abundance: few
CDR3aa: CAWSPAGAGNTEAFF
CDR3nt: TGTGCCTGGAGTCCGGCGGGGGCAGGGAACACTGAAGCTTTCTTT

len: 13
v_gene: TRBV2
d_gene: .
j_gene: TRBJ1-2
abundance: .
CDR3aa: CASSERLYYGYTF
CDR3nt: TGTGCCAGCAGTGAACGGTTGTACTATGGCTACACCTTC

len: 16
v_gene: TRBV30
d_gene: TRBD1
j_gene: TRBJ2-6
abundance: .
CDR3aa: CAWIRQGTPGANVLTF
CDR3nt: TGTGCCTGGATCCGACAGGGTACCCCTGGGGCCAACGTCCTGACTTTC